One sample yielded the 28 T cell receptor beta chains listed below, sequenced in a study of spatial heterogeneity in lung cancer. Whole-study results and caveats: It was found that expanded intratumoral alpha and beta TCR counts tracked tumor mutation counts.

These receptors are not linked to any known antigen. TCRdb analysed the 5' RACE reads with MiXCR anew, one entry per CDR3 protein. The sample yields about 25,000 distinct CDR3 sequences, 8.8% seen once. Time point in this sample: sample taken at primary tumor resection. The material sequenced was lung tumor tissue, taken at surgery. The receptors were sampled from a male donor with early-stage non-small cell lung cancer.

As DNA, the CDR3 is TGTGCCAGCAGCGGGGCGACGGGGCTTAATGAAAAACTGTTTTTT. Translating gives CASSGATGLNEKLFF. This chain uses TRBV9 with TRBJ1-4; D perhaps matches TRBD1 (5 bases). Germline CDR1 reads SGDLS; CDR2 reads YYNGEE. V shed 3 bases and J shed 4 bases, with 13 bases lying between them. There are 15 residues in the CDR3.

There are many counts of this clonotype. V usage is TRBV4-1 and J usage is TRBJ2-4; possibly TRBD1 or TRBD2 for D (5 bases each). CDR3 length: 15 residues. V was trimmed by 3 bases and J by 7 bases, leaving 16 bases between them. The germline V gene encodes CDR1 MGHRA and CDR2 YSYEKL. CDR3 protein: CASSHVLGTRNIQYF. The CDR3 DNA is TGCGCCAGCAGCCATGTACTTGGGACGAGGAACATTCAGTACTTC.

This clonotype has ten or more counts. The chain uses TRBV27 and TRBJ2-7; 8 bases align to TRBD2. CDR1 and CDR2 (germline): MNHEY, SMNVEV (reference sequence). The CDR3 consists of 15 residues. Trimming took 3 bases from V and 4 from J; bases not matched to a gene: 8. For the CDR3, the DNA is TGTGCCAGCAGTTTCCTTAGCGGGGCCTCTTACGAGCAGTACTTC. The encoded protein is CASSFLSGASYEQYF.

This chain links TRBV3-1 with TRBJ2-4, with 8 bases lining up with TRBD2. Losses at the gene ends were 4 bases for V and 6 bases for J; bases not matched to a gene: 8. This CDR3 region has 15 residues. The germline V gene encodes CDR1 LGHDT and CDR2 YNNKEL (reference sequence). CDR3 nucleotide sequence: TGTGCCAGCAGCCTAGCGGGACATTCTGCAAACATTCAGTACTTC. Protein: CASSLAGHSANIQYF.

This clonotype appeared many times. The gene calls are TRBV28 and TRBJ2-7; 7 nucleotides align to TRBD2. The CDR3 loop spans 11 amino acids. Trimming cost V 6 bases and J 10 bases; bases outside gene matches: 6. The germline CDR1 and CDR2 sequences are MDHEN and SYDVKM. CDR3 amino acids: CASRERDYQYF. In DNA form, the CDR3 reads TGTGCCAGCAGGGAGAGGGACTATCAGTACTTC.

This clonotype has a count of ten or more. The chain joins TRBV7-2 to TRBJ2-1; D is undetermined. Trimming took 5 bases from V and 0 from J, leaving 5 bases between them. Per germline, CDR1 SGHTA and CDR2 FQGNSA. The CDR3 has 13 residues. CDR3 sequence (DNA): TGTGCCAGCAGCATCCCCTCCTACAATGAGCAGTTCTTC. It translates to CASSIPSYNEQFF. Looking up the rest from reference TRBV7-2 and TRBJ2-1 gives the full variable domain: GAGVSQSPSNKVTEKGKDVELRCDPISGHTALYWYRQSLGQGLEFLIYFQGNSAPDKSGLPSDRFSAERTGGSVSTLTIQRTQQEDSAVYLCASSIPSYNEQFFGPGTRLTVL.

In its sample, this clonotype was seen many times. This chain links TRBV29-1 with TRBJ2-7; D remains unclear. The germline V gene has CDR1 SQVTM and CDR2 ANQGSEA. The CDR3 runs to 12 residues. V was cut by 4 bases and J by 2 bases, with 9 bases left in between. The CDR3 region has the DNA TGCAGCGTTGGTGCAGCCCCCTACGAGCAGTACTTC. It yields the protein CSVGAAPYEQYF.

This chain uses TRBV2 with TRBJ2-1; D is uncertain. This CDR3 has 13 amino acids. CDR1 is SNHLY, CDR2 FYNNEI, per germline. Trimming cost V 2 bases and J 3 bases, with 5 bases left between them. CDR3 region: CASSEPSYNEQFF. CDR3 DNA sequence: TGTGCCAGCAGTGAACCCAGCTACAATGAGCAGTTCTTC.

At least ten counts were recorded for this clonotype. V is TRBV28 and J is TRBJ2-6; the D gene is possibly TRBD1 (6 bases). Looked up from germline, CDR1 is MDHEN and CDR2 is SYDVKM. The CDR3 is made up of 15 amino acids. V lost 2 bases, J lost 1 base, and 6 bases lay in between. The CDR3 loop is CASSLQGSGANVLTF. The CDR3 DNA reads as TGTGCCAGCAGTTTACAGGGGTCTGGGGCCAACGTCCTGACTTTC.

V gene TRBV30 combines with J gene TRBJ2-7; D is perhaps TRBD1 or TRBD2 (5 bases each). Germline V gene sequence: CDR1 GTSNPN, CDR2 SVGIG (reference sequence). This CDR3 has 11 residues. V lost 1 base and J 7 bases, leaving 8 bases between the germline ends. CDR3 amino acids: CAWSGGKEQYF. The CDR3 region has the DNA TGTGCCTGGAGTGGGGGGAAGGAGCAGTACTTC.

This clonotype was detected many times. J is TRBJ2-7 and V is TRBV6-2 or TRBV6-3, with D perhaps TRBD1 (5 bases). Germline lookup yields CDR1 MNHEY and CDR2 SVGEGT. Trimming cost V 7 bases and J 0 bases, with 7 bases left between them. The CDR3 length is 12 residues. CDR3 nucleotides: TGTGCCAGCACCAGGGCCTCCTACGAGCAGTACTTC. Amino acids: CASTRASYEQYF.

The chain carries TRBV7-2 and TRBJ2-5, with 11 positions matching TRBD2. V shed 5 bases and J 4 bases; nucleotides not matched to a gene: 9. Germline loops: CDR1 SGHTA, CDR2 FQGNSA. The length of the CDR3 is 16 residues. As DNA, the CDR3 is TGTGCCAGCAGCCAGAGGGTAGCGGGGGGGACAGAGACCCAGTACTTC. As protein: CASSQRVAGGTETQYF.

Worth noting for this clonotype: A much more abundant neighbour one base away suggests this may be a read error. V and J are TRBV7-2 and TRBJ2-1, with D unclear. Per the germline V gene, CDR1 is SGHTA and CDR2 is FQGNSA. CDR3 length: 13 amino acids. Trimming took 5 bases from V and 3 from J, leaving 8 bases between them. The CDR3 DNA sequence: TGTGCCAGCAGCATCCCCTTCTACAATGAGCAGTTCTTC. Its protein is CASSIPFYNEQFF.

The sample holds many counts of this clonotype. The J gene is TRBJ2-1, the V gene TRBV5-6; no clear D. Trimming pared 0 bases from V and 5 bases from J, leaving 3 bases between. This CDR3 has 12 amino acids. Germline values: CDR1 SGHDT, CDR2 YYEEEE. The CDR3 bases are TGTGCCAGCAGCTTGGTACACAATGAGCAGTTCTTC. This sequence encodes CASSLVHNEQFF.

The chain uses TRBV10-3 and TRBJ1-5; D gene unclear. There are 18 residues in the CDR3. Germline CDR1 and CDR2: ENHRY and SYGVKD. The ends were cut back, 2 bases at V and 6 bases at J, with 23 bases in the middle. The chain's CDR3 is CAISEDDNFSGLFQPQHF. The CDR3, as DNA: TGTGCCATCAGTGAGGATGACAATTTTTCGGGGTTGTTTCAGCCCCAGCATTTT.

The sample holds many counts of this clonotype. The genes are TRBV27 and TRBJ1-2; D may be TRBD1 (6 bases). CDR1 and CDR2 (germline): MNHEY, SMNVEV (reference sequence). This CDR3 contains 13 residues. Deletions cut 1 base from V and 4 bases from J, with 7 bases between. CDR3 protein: CASSLLGAYGYTF. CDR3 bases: TGTGCCAGCAGTTTATTGGGGGCCTATGGCTACACCTTC.

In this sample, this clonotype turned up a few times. CDR3 bases: TGCAGTGCTATCCCGAGACAAGAGACCCAGTACTTC. It is translated as CSAIPRQETQYF. The chain combines TRBV20-1 with TRBJ2-5; D unclear. The germline V gene has CDR1 DFQATT and CDR2 SNEGSKA (reference sequence). This CDR3 contains 12 residues. The V and J ends lost 4 bases and 2 bases respectively, with 8 bases between them.

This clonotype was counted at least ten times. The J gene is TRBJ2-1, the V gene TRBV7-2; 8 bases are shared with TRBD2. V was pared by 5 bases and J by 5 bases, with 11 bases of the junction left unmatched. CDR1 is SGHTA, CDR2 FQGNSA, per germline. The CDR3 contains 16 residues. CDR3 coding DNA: TGTGCCAGCAGCCCGACAGCGGGAGAGGGTAACAATGAGCAGTTCTTC. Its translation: CASSPTAGEGNNEQFF.

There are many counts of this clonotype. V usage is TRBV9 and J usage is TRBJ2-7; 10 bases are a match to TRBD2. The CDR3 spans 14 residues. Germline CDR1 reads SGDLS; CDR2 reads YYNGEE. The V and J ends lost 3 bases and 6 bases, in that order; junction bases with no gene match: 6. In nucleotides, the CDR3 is TGTGCCAGCAGCGGACCTAGCGGGGGTTTCGAGCAGTACTTC. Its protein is CASSGPSGGFEQYF.

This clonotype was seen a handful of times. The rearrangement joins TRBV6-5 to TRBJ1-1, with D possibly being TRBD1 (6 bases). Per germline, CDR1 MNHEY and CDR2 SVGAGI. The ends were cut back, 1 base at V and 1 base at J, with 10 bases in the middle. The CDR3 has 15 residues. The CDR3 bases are TGTGCCAGCAGTTACTGGGGACATCCGAACACTGAAGCTTTCTTT. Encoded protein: CASSYWGHPNTEAFF.

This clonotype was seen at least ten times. The CDR3 loop is CASSGPGHPNSGANVLTF. The CDR3 DNA follows: TGTGCCAGCAGCGGACCGGGACACCCGAACTCTGGGGCCAACGTCCTGACTTTC. This chain connects TRBV5-5 to TRBJ2-6; perhaps TRBD1 as D (6 bases). The CDR3 is 18 amino acids. The V gene's germline CDR1 is SGHKS and CDR2 YYEKEE (reference sequence). V lost 4 bases and J lost 0, with 17 bases in between.

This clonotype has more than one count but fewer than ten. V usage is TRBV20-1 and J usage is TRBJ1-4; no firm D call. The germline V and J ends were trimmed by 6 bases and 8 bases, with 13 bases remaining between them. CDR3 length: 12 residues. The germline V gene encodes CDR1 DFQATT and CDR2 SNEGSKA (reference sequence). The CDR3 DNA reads TGCAGTGCAGAGGTGGGCAGAGAAAAACTGTTTTTT. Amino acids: CSAEVGREKLFF.

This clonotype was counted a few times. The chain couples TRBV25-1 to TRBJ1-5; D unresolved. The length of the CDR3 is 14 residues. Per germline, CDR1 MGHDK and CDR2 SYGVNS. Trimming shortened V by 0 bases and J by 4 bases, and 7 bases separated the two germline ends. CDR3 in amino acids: CASSEYTANQPQHF. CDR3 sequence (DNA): TGTGCCAGCAGTGAATATACAGCTAATCAGCCCCAGCATTTT.

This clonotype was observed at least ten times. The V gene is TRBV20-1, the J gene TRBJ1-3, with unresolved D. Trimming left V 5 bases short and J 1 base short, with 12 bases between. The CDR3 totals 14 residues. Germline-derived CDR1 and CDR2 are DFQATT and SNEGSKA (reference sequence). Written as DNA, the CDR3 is TGCAGTGCTTCCCGTATGGGGTCTGGAAACACCATATATTTT. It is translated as CSASRMGSGNTIYF.

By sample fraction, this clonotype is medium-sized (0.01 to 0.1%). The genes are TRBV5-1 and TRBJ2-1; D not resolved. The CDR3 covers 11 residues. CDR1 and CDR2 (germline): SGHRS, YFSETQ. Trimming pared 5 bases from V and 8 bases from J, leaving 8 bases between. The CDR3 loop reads CASSLWDEQFF. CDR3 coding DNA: TGCGCCAGCAGTCTCTGGGATGAGCAGTTCTTC.

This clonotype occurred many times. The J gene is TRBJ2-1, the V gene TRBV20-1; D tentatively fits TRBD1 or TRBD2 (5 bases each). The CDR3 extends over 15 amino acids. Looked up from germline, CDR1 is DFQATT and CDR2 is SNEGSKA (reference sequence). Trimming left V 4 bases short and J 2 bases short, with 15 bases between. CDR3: CSAKDSRGAYNEQFF. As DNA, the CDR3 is TGCAGTGCTAAAGACTCCAGAGGGGCCTACAATGAGCAGTTCTTC.

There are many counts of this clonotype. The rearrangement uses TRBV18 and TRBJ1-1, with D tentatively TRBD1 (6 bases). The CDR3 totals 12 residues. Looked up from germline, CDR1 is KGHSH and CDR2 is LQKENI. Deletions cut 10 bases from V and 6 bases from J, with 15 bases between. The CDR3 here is CATEQGKAEAFF. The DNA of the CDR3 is TGTGCCACAGAACAGGGAAAAGCTGAAGCTTTCTTT.

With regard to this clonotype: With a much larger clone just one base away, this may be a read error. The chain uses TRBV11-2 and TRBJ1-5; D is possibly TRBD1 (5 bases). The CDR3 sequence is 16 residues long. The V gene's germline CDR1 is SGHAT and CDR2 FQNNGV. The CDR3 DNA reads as TGTGCCAACAGCTTCCTACAGGCGCCGACCAATCAGCCCCAGCATTTT. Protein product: CANSFLQAPTNQPQHF.